The entry that follows covers one TCR beta chain sequence. Its antigen remains unknown. Germline-derived CDR1 and CDR2 are SGHDN and FVKESK. V was clipped by 4 bases and J by 6 bases, with 10 bases between them. The CDR3 covers 13 residues. This entry belongs to a study of beta chain features in type 1 diabetes. cDNA synthesis used the whole RNA isolate, giving expressed TCRB sequences. The method was immunoSEQ multiplex PCR; TCRdb's version includes in-frame clones alone and lacks a portion of them. The sample has 230,000 or so clones; around 16% are singletons. Broader study findings: VDJ junctions sequenced from type 1 diabetes patients showed fewer insertions and more deletions. Researchers report that Type 1 diabetes patients had moderately but significantly shorter TCRB CDR3s across all four CD4+ subsets. Sequencing of cDNA might inflate the share of cells that strongly express TCR.

The TCR comes from a man aged 30 to 45 with type 1 diabetes. The chain employs TRBV14 and TRBJ2-4; no clear D. Material: naive CD4+ T cells from blood. Here the CDR3 DNA reads TGTGCCAGCAGCCTTGACACCGCAAACATTCAGTACTTC. Protein: CASSLDTANIQYF.